The 18 T cell receptor beta chains given below trace back to one sample, sequenced in a study of blood T cells in healthy people across ages. Then a second PCR, running roughly 7 to 11 cycles, was carried out with a sample-barcoded 5' primer and a J-beta primer mix. TCRdb re-derived calls from the 5' RACE reads in MiXCR, one entry per CDR3 protein. Of around 1,000,000 distinct CDR3 sequences detected, about 23% appear once; the ten largest clones hold approximately 0.75%. The data were also submitted as part of a second study, on T cells of mothers and their children.

Material: blood. The receptors shown here come from a girl aged 2-15 years in good health.

A few counts support this clonotype. V gene TRBV20-1 combines with J gene TRBJ2-7; 8 positions agree with TRBD2. CDR1 and CDR2 (germline): DFQATT, SNEGSKA (reference sequence). V trimming: 3 bases; J trimming: 3 bases; junction bases outside the gene matches: 4. The CDR3 extends over 13 amino acids. CDR3 sequence: CSASWLAGYEQYF. The CDR3, as DNA: TGCAGTGCTAGTTGGCTAGCGGGCTACGAGCAGTACTTC.

This sequence joins TRBV4-1 and TRBJ1-2, with D unresolved. The ends were cut back, 8 bases at V and 6 bases at J, with 10 bases in the middle. Germline assignment: CDR1 MGHRA and CDR2 YSYEKL. There are 11 residues in the CDR3. This CDR3 reads CASLDVNGYTF. Here the CDR3 DNA reads TGCGCCAGCTTGGACGTCAATGGCTACACCTTC.

This clonotype was seen a few times. This rearrangement joins TRBV9 to TRBJ1-1; no reliable D call. Germline CDR1 reads SGDLS; CDR2 reads YYNGEE. With 3 bases removed from V and 3 bases from J, the gap between germline ends came to 9 bases. This CDR3 contains 13 residues. The CDR3 nucleotides read TGTGCCAGCAGCGGATTGAGTGACACTGAAGCTTTCTTT. This translates into CASSGLSDTEAFF.

The chain recombines TRBV7-2 with TRBJ2-5, with D unclear. This CDR3 spans 13 amino acids. Trimming removed 2 bases from V and 5 bases from J, with 9 bases in between. Per the germline V gene, CDR1 is SGHTA and CDR2 is FQGNSA. The CDR3 DNA follows: TGTGCCAGCAGCTTACGGTGGGTCGAGACCCAGTACTTC. This encodes CASSLRWVETQYF. The full variable domain, in which reference TRBV7-2 and TRBJ2-5 provide the parts outside the CDR3, is GAGVSQSPSNKVTEKGKDVELRCDPISGHTALYWYRQSLGQGLEFLIYFQGNSAPDKSGLPSDRFSAERTGGSVSTLTIQRTQQEDSAVYLCASSLRWVETQYFGPGTRLLVL.

This clonotype came up a few times. The rearrangement joins TRBV7-9 to TRBJ2-6, with TRBD1 matching over 11 bases. This CDR3 has 16 residues. Germline values: CDR1 SEHNR, CDR2 FQNEAQ (reference sequence). The junction had 3 bases not matched to a gene; V was cut back by 4 bases and J by 4 bases. The CDR3 region is CASSSDRGRGANVLTF. The CDR3 region has the DNA TGTGCCAGCAGCTCGGACAGGGGGCGAGGGGCCAACGTCCTGACTTTC.

The J gene is TRBJ1-1, the V gene TRBV29-1; no clear D gene. Germline-derived CDR1 and CDR2 are SQVTM and ANQGSEA. This CDR3 region has 12 residues. V was trimmed by 4 bases and J by 0 bases, leaving 6 bases between them. CDR3 loop: CSVGLMNTEAFF. The CDR3 DNA reads TGCAGCGTTGGGCTTATGAACACTGAAGCTTTCTTT.

This clonotype was seen a handful of times. The chain joins TRBV6-6 to TRBJ2-7; tentatively, D is TRBD1 or TRBD2 (5 bases each). Germline-derived CDR1 and CDR2 are MNHNY and SVGAGI (reference sequence). Trimming took 2 bases from V and 3 from J, leaving 11 bases between them. There are 14 residues in the CDR3. The CDR3 DNA sequence: TGTGCCAGCAGTTACGAGGGGTTTAACTACGAGCAGTACTTC. Translated: CASSYEGFNYEQYF.

V usage is TRBV12-3 or TRBV12-4 and J usage is TRBJ2-5; the D is unclear. The DNA end is a closer match to TRBJ2-7, so the J assignment may be wrong. This CDR3 spans 15 amino acids. CDR3 region: CASSFVVGMVDEQYF. DNA of the CDR3: TGTGCCAGCAGTTTTGTCGTAGGGATGGTCGACGAGCAGTACTTC.

The chain employs TRBV28 and TRBJ2-5, with 7 bases lining up with TRBD1. Matching the DNA end better, TRBJ2-7 makes the J call doubtful. Per germline, CDR1 MDHEN and CDR2 SYDVKM. The length of the CDR3 is 15 residues. DNA for the CDR3: TGTGCCAGCAGTTTATCGCCGGGGACAGCCTACGAGCAGTACTTC. This translates into CASSLSPGTAYEQYF.

This sequence joins TRBV6-5 and TRBJ2-1, with TRBD2 matching 11 bases. Germline CDR1 reads MNHEY; CDR2 reads SVGAGI. The V gene end was trimmed by 2 bases and the J gene end by 8 bases; junction bases not matched to a gene: 8. The CDR3 has 16 residues. This chain's CDR3 is CASSYGLAGGQDEQFF. CDR3 bases: TGTGCCAGCAGTTACGGTCTAGCGGGGGGTCAGGATGAGCAGTTCTTC.

This chain joins TRBV12-3 or TRBV12-4 and TRBJ2-1, with TRBD1 matching 7 bases. The CDR3 extends over 13 amino acids. Unmatched junction bases numbered 5, after V lost 6 bases and J lost 6 bases. CDR3 in amino acids: CASRWTGPNEQFF. The DNA for the CDR3 is TGTGCCAGCAGGTGGACAGGTCCCAATGAGCAGTTCTTC.

The CDR3 is CASSPAEGEETQYF. CDR3 in DNA: TGTGCCAGCAGTCCCGCCGAAGGCGAAGAGACCCAGTACTTC. V and J are TRBV12-3 or TRBV12-4 and TRBJ2-5; D is uncertain. V lost 5 bases and J 3 bases, leaving 13 bases between the germline ends. This CDR3 contains 14 residues.

At least ten counts were recorded for this clonotype. The CDR3 coding sequence is TGCGCCAGCAGCTTGGTCACTAGCGGGAGCACAGATACGCAGTATTTT. Residues: CASSLVTSGSTDTQYF. The chain uses TRBV5-1 and TRBJ2-3, with 9 bases identical to TRBD2. CDR1 and CDR2 from the germline V gene are SGHRS and YFSETQ. The CDR3 is 16 amino acids. The ends lost 0 bases at V and 0 bases at J; junction bases unmatched: 2.

This clonotype has only a few counts. The gene calls are TRBV14 and TRBJ1-1; D unresolved. The CDR3 has 17 residues. The germline gives CDR1 SGHDN, CDR2 FVKESK. Trimming stripped 3 bases from V and 4 bases from J, with 21 bases between. CDR3 amino acids: CASSHLLPPTRGTEAFF. The CDR3, as DNA: TGTGCCAGCAGCCACTTACTCCCCCCGACTAGAGGCACTGAAGCTTTCTTT.

The chain has TRBV4-3 and TRBJ1-4; D is possibly TRBD1 (5 bases). The CDR3 covers 19 residues. Trimming removed 0 bases from V and 8 bases from J, with 25 bases in between. From germline, CDR1 is LGHNA and CDR2 YSLEER. The CDR3 region is CASSQDLAQGLVVEEKLFF. The CDR3 DNA is TGCGCCAGCAGCCAAGATTTGGCGCAGGGACTTGTTGTAGAGGAAAAACTGTTTTTT.

The chain combines TRBV15 with TRBJ2-5; D perhaps matches TRBD2 (7 bases). Between the trimmed V and J ends, which lost 0 bases and 11 bases, there was a span of 13 bases. The CDR3 is 13 residues long. CDR1 and CDR2 (germline): LNHNV, YYDKDF (reference sequence). The CDR3 region has the DNA TGTGCCACCAGCAGAGATTTTGCGGGGGCGCAGTACTTC. This gives the protein CATSRDFAGAQYF. Full variable domain (missing parts from reference TRBV15 and TRBJ2-5): DAMVIQNPRYQVTQFGKPVTLSCSQTLNHNVMYWYQQKSSQAPKLLFHYYDKDFNNEADTPDNFQSRRPNTSFCFLDIRSPGLGDTAMYLCATSRDFAGAQYFGPGTRLLVL.

The genes are TRBV29-1 and TRBJ2-5, with a weak D call TRBD2 (5 bases). Germline-derived CDR1 and CDR2 are SQVTM and ANQGSEA. V was cut by 5 bases and J by 4 bases, with 5 bases left in between. CDR3 length: 10 amino acids. This CDR3 reads CSVLAETQYF. DNA for the CDR3: TGCAGCGTTCTAGCAGAGACCCAGTACTTC. The entire variable domain, with the rest obtained from reference TRBV29-1 and TRBJ2-5, is as follows: SAVISQKPSRDICQRGTSLTIQCQVDSQVTMMFWYRQQPGQSLTLIATANQGSEATYESGFVIDKFPISRPNLTFSTLTVSNMSPEDSSIYLCSVLAETQYFGPGTRLLVL.

This clonotype turned up a few times. The chain couples TRBV7-8 to TRBJ1-2; 9 nucleotides match TRBD1. This CDR3 has 14 amino acids. Trimming cost V 5 bases and J 8 bases; bases outside gene matches: 9. Germline V lookup: CDR1 SGHVS, CDR2 FQNEAQ. The CDR3 coding sequence is TGTGCCAGCAGCATAAGAACAGGGGGCGCGGGCTACACCTTC. Encoded protein: CASSIRTGGAGYTF.